These T cell receptor beta chains were read from a single sample in a study of Ad26.COV2.S vaccination and SARS-CoV-2 variants. Produced via immunoSEQ multiplex PCR; TCRdb's table is partial and in-frame only. The sample lists around 270,000 clones, around 90% occurring once. This material consisted of peripheral blood, taken in a trial of Ad26.COV2.S vaccine versus placebo. All receptors come from a person aged 18-65 years who received the Ad26.COV2.S COVID-19 vaccine or a placebo. Both conserved end residues are part of each CDR3. D genes are given only for firm matches. Size is stated for part of the rows, as once, few or many counts, or as a class when the clone is expanded.

NA,TRBD2,TRBJ2-1,TRBV3-1/TRBV3-2,TGTGCCAGCAGCCTACTAGCGGGAGGGCTGGATGAGCAGTTCTTC,CASSLLAGGLDEQFF
once,NA,TRBJ2-1,TRBV19,TGTGCCAGTAGTACTTACCTAGCTAAGAACAATGAGCAGTTCTTC,CASSTYLAKNNEQFF
NA,NA,TRBJ2-1,TRBV5-6,TGTGCCAGCAGCTTGCCGACCTACAATGAGCAGTTCTTC,CASSLPTYNEQFF
NA,TRBD1,TRBJ1-5,TRBV19,TGTGCCAGCGGAAAGGGACAGGTGTTCAATCAGCCCCAGCATTTT,CASGKGQVFNQPQHF
NA,NA,TRBJ1-4,TRBV7-9,TGTGCCAGCAGCTTAGTGTCTGGACATGAAAAACTGTTTTTT,CASSLVSGHEKLFF
NA,NA,TRBJ2-1,TRBV6-2/TRBV6-3,TGTGCCAGCAGTTATAACAGCTACAATGAGCAGTTCTTC,CASSYNSYNEQFF
NA,TRBD2,TRBJ2-3,TRBV4-2,TGTGCCAGCACCTTGACTAGCGGGGACACAGATACGCAGTATTTT,CASTLTSGDTDTQYF
NA,NA,TRBJ1-1,TRBV20-1,TGCAGTGCTCACAGGGTAACTGAAGCTTTCTTT,CSAHRVTEAFF
NA,TRBD1,TRBJ1-3,TRBV11-2,TGTGCCAGCAGCTACACCGATGGGACAGCTCGAAACACCATATATTTT,CASSYTDGTARNTIYF
NA,NA,TRBJ1-4,TRBV18,TGTGCCAGCTCACCCCGCGAGGCGGGAAATGAAAAACTGTTTTTT,CASSPREAGNEKLFF
NA,NA,TRBJ1-1,TRBV27,TGTGCCAGCAGTTCCTGGACCGGTTTAAGTACTGAAGCTTTCTTT,CASSSWTGLSTEAFF
few,TRBD1,TRBJ1-6,TRBV5-6,TGTGCCAGCAGCTTACCGGGACAGGGAGATTCACCCCTCCACTTT,CASSLPGQGDSPLHF
few,TRBD2,TRBJ2-1,TRBV7-9,TGTGCCAGCAGCACCGGCACTAGCGGATACAATGAGCAGTTCTTC,CASSTGTSGYNEQFF
NA,TRBD1,TRBJ1-4,TRBV5-1,TGCGCCAGCAGCCAGGGGGCGCAGGAAAAACTGTTTTTT,CASSQGAQEKLFF
NA,NA,TRBJ2-2,TRBV29-1,TGCAGCGTTGACGATACAGGGAACACCGGGGAGCTGTTTTTT,CSVDDTGNTGELFF
NA,NA,TRBJ2-1,TRBV3-1/TRBV3-2,TGTGCCAGCAGCCCCCGCGTACGGGGTGAGCAGTTCTTC,CASSPRVRGEQFF
NA,NA,TRBJ1-4,TRBV29-1,TGCAGCGTTGAATTCGGGGGCGCGGAATTGTTTTTT,CSVEFGGAELFF
NA,NA,TRBJ1-3,TRBV6-5,TGTGCCAGCAGTCAGCGGCACTCTGGAAACACCATATATTTT,CASSQRHSGNTIYF
NA,NA,TRBJ2-5,TRBV19,TGTGCCAGTAGTATAGGGGGCAGGGCCCAAGAGACCCAGTACTTC,CASSIGGRAQETQYF
NA,NA,TRBJ2-5,TRBV7-3,TGTGCCAGCAGCCCCCCAGGGGGGGCCCAGTACTTC,CASSPPGGAQYF
NA,TRBD1,TRBJ1-5,TRBV23-1,TGCGCCAGCAGTCAATGCCCCGAGGGAGGGGGCACTCAGCCCCAGCATTTT,CASSQCPEGGGTQPQHF
NA,TRBD1,TRBJ1-2,TRBV4-1,TGCGCCAGCAGCCAAGGCCAGGGGGCCCCCTATGGCTACACCTTC,CASSQGQGAPYGYTF
NA,NA,TRBJ1-2,TRBV14,TGTGCCAGCAGCCAGTCCCTGGGCCGGGGGAGCTATGGCTACACCTTC,CASSQSLGRGSYGYTF
NA,NA,TRBJ1-1,TRBV5-1,TGCGCCAGCAGCCGGGGGGTTGCGGCGAACACTGAAGCTTTCTTT,CASSRGVAANTEAFF
NA,NA,TRBJ1-1,TRBV7-9,TGTGCCAGCGGGGGTTCGAACACTGAAGCTTTCTTT,CASGGSNTEAFF
NA,NA,TRBJ1-1,TRBV3-1/TRBV3-2,TGTGCCAGCAGCCAGAAACAGGGCTTAAACACTGAAGCTTTCTTT,CASSQKQGLNTEAFF
few,NA,TRBJ1-1,TRBV30,TGTGCCTGGAGTGAAGGGTTGAACACTGAAGCTTTCTTT,CAWSEGLNTEAFF
NA,NA,TRBJ1-6,TRBV7-9,TGTGCCAGCAGCTCGACGGCAGGCGGATTTTCACCCCTCCACTTT,CASSSTAGGFSPLHF
NA,TRBD1,TRBJ1-5,TRBV9,TGTGCCAGCAGCGCGACAGGGGGAATCAATCAGCCCCAGCATTTT,CASSATGGINQPQHF